This is a list of T cell receptor beta chains from one sample in a study of cytomegalovirus exposure and HLA in healthy donors. Only in-frame clones appear in the TCRdb table, and some are missing; sequencing was by immunoSEQ multiplex PCR. This sample has around 120,000 clones, with 55% to 65% found just once. The sample was PBMCs. These receptors were taken from a man aged 25 to 45 in good health and CMV-seropositive. CDR3s include the opening cysteine and the closing phenylalanine or tryptophan. A D gene is named only where the DNA matches it firmly. The size of a clone is reported for some rows only, either as once, few or many, or as a class for expanded clones.

CDR3: CASSSKWGTATQYF
DNA: TGTGCCAGCAGCTCTAAGTGGGGGACAGCTACGCAGTATTTT
size: few
J: TRBJ2-3
V: TRBV5-4
D: TRBD1

CDR3: CASRITGANYGYTF
DNA: TGTGCCAGCAGGATCACGGGGGCTAACTATGGCTACACCTTC
size: -
J: TRBJ1-2
V: TRBV28
D: -

CDR3: CASSPTGQPTYEQYF
DNA: TGTGCCAGCTCACCGACTGGACAGCCTACCTACGAGCAGTACTTC
size: -
J: TRBJ2-7
V: TRBV18
D: -

CDR3: CASSDGAHEQYF
DNA: TGTGCCAGCAGCGACGGAGCCCACGAGCAGTACTTC
size: -
J: TRBJ2-7
V: TRBV7-3
D: -

CDR3: CASRIGTGGGNEQFF
DNA: TGTGCCAGCAGAATTGGGACAGGGGGTGGTAATGAGCAGTTCTTC
size: -
J: TRBJ2-1
V: TRBV6-5
D: TRBD1

CDR3: CASSAQGAGNTIYF
DNA: TGCGCCAGCAGCGCCCAGGGGGCTGGAAACACCATATATTTT
size: -
J: TRBJ1-3
V: TRBV5-1
D: TRBD1

CDR3: CASSSRQGSYEQYF
DNA: TGTGCCAGCAGCTCCCGCCAGGGCTCCTACGAGCAGTACTTC
size: -
J: TRBJ2-7
V: TRBV11-2
D: -

CDR3: CASSPTSGDSYNEQFF
DNA: TGTGCCAGCTCACCTACTAGCGGGGACTCCTACAATGAGCAGTTCTTC
size: -
J: TRBJ2-1
V: TRBV18
D: TRBD2

CDR3: CASSVTPGQGTDTQYF
DNA: TGTGCCAGTAGTGTAACTCCGGGACAGGGAACAGATACGCAGTATTTT
size: -
J: TRBJ2-3
V: TRBV19
D: TRBD1

CDR3: CASTLVSASTDTQYF
DNA: TGTGCCAGTACCCTTGTGAGCGCTAGCACAGATACGCAGTATTTT
size: -
J: TRBJ2-3
V: TRBV19
D: -

CDR3: CASSLTQGALSYGYTF
DNA: TGTGCCAGCAGCTTAACGCAGGGGGCGCTTAGCTATGGCTACACCTTC
size: once
J: TRBJ1-2
V: TRBV7-2
D: TRBD1

CDR3: CASSDSSSDQPQHF
DNA: TGCGCCAGCAGTGATTCCTCTAGCGATCAGCCCCAGCATTTT
size: -
J: TRBJ1-5
V: TRBV10-2
D: -

CDR3: CASSLIGGDYGYTF
DNA: TGTGCCAGCAGCTTAATCGGGGGGGACTATGGCTACACCTTC
size: -
J: TRBJ1-2
V: TRBV7-9
D: -

CDR3: CASSLVQATDTQYF
DNA: TGTGCCAGCAGCTTGGTACAGGCCACAGATACGCAGTATTTT
size: -
J: TRBJ2-3
V: TRBV5-6
D: -

CDR3: CAWSVFQGSGNTIYF
DNA: TGTGCCTGGAGTGTATTCCAGGGCTCAGGAAACACCATATATTTT
size: -
J: TRBJ1-3
V: TRBV30
D: -

CDR3: CASTFTGGGTGELFF
DNA: TGTGCCAGCACGTTCACAGGGGGCGGCACCGGGGAGCTGTTTTTT
size: -
J: TRBJ2-2
V: TRBV2
D: TRBD1

CDR3: CASSFFLANYGYTF
DNA: TGTGCCAGCAGCTTTTTTCTAGCTAACTATGGCTACACCTTC
size: once
J: TRBJ1-2
V: TRBV5-6
D: -

CDR3: CASSWEVQETQYF
DNA: TGCGCCAGCAGCTGGGAGGTCCAAGAGACCCAGTACTTC
size: once
J: TRBJ2-5
V: TRBV5-1
D: -

CDR3: CASSLVTEFYTEAFF
DNA: TGTGCCAGCAGCTTGGTAACAGAATTTTACACTGAAGCTTTCTTT
size: few
J: TRBJ1-1
V: TRBV5-6
D: -

CDR3: CASSPPTTGNYGYTF
DNA: TGCGCCAGCAGCCCTCCCACTACAGGGAACTATGGCTACACCTTC
size: -
J: TRBJ1-2
V: TRBV4-1
D: -

CDR3: CASSLTGGVYTEAFF
DNA: TGCGCCAGCAGCTTGACAGGGGGCGTTTATACTGAAGCTTTCTTT
size: once
J: TRBJ1-1
V: TRBV5-1
D: TRBD1

CDR3: CASSPRDTNTEAFF
DNA: TGCGCCAGCAGCCCCCGAGACACAAACACTGAAGCTTTCTTT
size: few
J: TRBJ1-1
V: TRBV4-1
D: -

CDR3: CASSPGQVNTEAFF
DNA: TGTGCCAGTAGTCCCGGACAGGTGAACACTGAAGCTTTCTTT
size: -
J: TRBJ1-1
V: TRBV19
D: TRBD1

CDR3: CASSLARGRSTGELFF
DNA: TGCGCCAGCAGCTTGGCGCGGGGGAGATCCACCGGGGAGCTGTTTTTT
size: -
J: TRBJ2-2
V: TRBV5-1
D: TRBD2

CDR3: CASRHRGTSGYEQYF
DNA: TGTGCCAGCAGACATAGGGGGACTAGCGGATACGAGCAGTACTTC
size: few
J: TRBJ2-7
V: TRBV7-8
D: TRBD2

CDR3: CASSLGQGPDTEAFF
DNA: TGCGCCAGCAGCTTGGGACAGGGCCCCGACACTGAAGCTTTCTTT
size: -
J: TRBJ1-1
V: TRBV5-1
D: TRBD1

CDR3: CASSLERGEWDTQYF
DNA: TGTGCCAGCAGCTTGGAACGGGGGGAATGGGATACGCAGTATTTT
size: few
J: TRBJ2-3
V: TRBV5-4
D: TRBD2

CDR3: CASSRGSEGTEAFF
DNA: TGCGCCAGCAGCCGTGGGTCCGAGGGCACTGAAGCTTTCTTT
size: -
J: TRBJ1-1
V: TRBV5-1
D: -

CDR3: CASSESTGTGKVF
DNA: TGCGCCAGCAGTGAGTCGACAGGGACGGGTAAGGTCTTC
size: few
J: TRBJ2-7
V: TRBV10-1
D: TRBD1

CDR3: CASSENLSGLSYGYTF
DNA: TGTGCCAGCAGTGAAAATTTGTCAGGGCTAAGCTATGGCTACACCTTC
size: -
J: TRBJ1-2
V: TRBV2
D: -

CDR3: CASSLQGAMADTQYF
DNA: TGTGCCAGCAGCCTACAGGGGGCAATGGCAGATACGCAGTATTTT
size: -
J: TRBJ2-3
V: TRBV7-8
D: TRBD1

CDR3: CASSSGPGQGETGELFF
DNA: TGTGCCAGCAGCTCAGGGCCGGGACAGGGAGAAACCGGGGAGCTGTTTTTT
size: few
J: TRBJ2-2
V: TRBV7-8
D: TRBD1

CDR3: CASSQGALQPQHF
DNA: TGTGCCAGCAGCCAAGGGGCCCTACAGCCCCAGCATTTT
size: -
J: TRBJ1-5
V: TRBV14
D: -

CDR3: CASTRQGTEEKLFF
DNA: TGTGCCAGCACCCGACAGGGGACGGAAGAAAAACTGTTTTTT
size: -
J: TRBJ1-4
V: TRBV2
D: TRBD1

CDR3: CGRTSGADEQFF
DNA: TGTGGGCGGACTAGCGGGGCAGATGAGCAGTTCTTC
size: few
J: TRBJ2-1
V: TRBV25-1
D: TRBD2

CDR3: CASSYSRAGSETQYF
DNA: TGTGCCAGCAGTTACTCGAGAGCAGGGTCAGAGACCCAGTACTTC
size: -
J: TRBJ2-5
V: TRBV6-5
D: -

CDR3: CACARGDTQYF
DNA: TGTGCCTGCGCCCGGGGAGATACGCAGTATTTT
size: -
J: TRBJ2-3
V: TRBV6-5
D: -

CDR3: CASSGRTVTNTGELFF
DNA: TGTGCCAGCAGCGGACGGACAGTGACGAACACCGGGGAGCTGTTTTTT
size: -
J: TRBJ2-2
V: TRBV9
D: -

CDR3: CASSYGQGPTTEAFF
DNA: TGTGCCAGCAGTTACGGGCAGGGTCCAACCACTGAAGCTTTCTTT
size: -
J: TRBJ1-1
V: TRBV6-6
D: -

CDR3: CASSLDRAGELFF
DNA: TGTGCCAGCAGCTTGGACAGGGCCGGGGAGCTGTTTTTT
size: -
J: TRBJ2-2
V: TRBV11-3
D: TRBD1

CDR3: CASRQGNQPQHF
DNA: TGTGCCAGCAGACAGGGGAACCAGCCCCAGCATTTT
size: -
J: TRBJ1-5
V: TRBV6-6
D: TRBD1

CDR3: CTSRQVTGELFF
DNA: TGTACCAGCAGACAGGTTACCGGGGAGCTGTTTTTT
size: -
J: TRBJ2-2
V: TRBV6-1
D: -

CDR3: CASSLYGTGPKLRGYTF
DNA: TGTGCCAGCAGCTTATATGGGACAGGTCCCAAGCTTCGTGGCTACACCTTC
size: -
J: TRBJ1-2
V: TRBV5-4
D: TRBD1

CDR3: CASSSPGTTIAKNIQYF
DNA: TGTGCCAGCAGCTCCCCCGGGACTACTATAGCCAAAAACATTCAGTACTTC
size: few
J: TRBJ2-4
V: TRBV5-5
D: TRBD2

CDR3: CASSWLAGPRETQYF
DNA: TGTGCCAGCAGCTGGCTAGCGGGGCCAAGAGAGACCCAGTACTTC
size: -
J: TRBJ2-5
V: TRBV7-8
D: TRBD2

CDR3: CASTLQGASTTEAFF
DNA: TGCGCCAGCACCCTACAGGGGGCCTCGACCACTGAAGCTTTCTTT
size: -
J: TRBJ1-1
V: TRBV5-1
D: TRBD1

CDR3: CASSVGTGSTDTQYF
DNA: TGTGCTAGCAGCGTCGGGACTGGAAGCACAGATACGCAGTATTTT
size: -
J: TRBJ2-3
V: TRBV7-7
D: -

CDR3: CASSLRGSPETQYF
DNA: TGTGCCAGCAGCCTAAGGGGCAGCCCGGAGACCCAGTACTTC
size: -
J: TRBJ2-5
V: TRBV2
D: -

CDR3: CASLRLGTGGLHF
DNA: TGTGCCAGCCTTCGACTCGGGACAGGGGGCCTCCACTTT
size: -
J: TRBJ1-6
V: TRBV27
D: TRBD1

CDR3: CASSLRLGDTQYF
DNA: TGTGCCAGCAGTCTCAGACTAGGCGATACGCAGTATTTT
size: -
J: TRBJ2-3
V: TRBV2
D: -

CDR3: CASSEGLSVDTQYF
DNA: TGTGCCAGCAGTGAAGGACTTTCCGTAGATACGCAGTATTTT
size: -
J: TRBJ2-3
V: TRBV2
D: -

CDR3: CASSGRGRNTGELFF
DNA: TGTGCCAGCAGCGGGCGGGGGAGAAACACCGGGGAGCTGTTTTTT
size: -
J: TRBJ2-2
V: TRBV9
D: TRBD2

CDR3: CASSRLGRDLYGYTF
DNA: TGTGCCAGCTCACGCCTAGGGAGGGACCTCTATGGCTACACCTTC
size: -
J: TRBJ1-2
V: TRBV18
D: -

CDR3: CASSQGAYYGYTF
DNA: TGCGCCAGCTCCCAGGGGGCATACTATGGCTACACCTTC
size: once
J: TRBJ1-2
V: TRBV4-1
D: TRBD1

CDR3: CAISRTVPYEQYF
DNA: TGTGCCATCAGCCGGACAGTTCCCTACGAGCAGTACTTC
size: few
J: TRBJ2-7
V: TRBV10-3
D: -

CDR3: CASSPIARTYEQYF
DNA: TGTGCCAGCAGTCCTATCGCCCGAACCTACGAGCAGTACTTC
size: -
J: TRBJ2-7
V: TRBV27
D: -

CDR3: CASSTLGDGGYTF
DNA: TGTGCCAGCAGCACCCTGGGAGACGGTGGCTACACCTTC
size: few
J: TRBJ1-2
V: TRBV9
D: -

CDR3: CASSVDSSYNEQFF
DNA: TGTGCCAGCAGCGTGGACTCATCCTACAATGAGCAGTTCTTC
size: -
J: TRBJ2-1
V: TRBV28
D: -

CDR3: CASSLVTGVEQYF
DNA: TGTGCCAGCAGTTTAGTGACAGGGGTCGAGCAGTACTTC
size: -
J: TRBJ2-7
V: TRBV27
D: TRBD1